These T cell receptor beta chains were read from a single sample in a study of PD-1 blockade in mismatch repair-deficient tumors. TCRdb's table, derived via immunoSEQ multiplex PCR, lists solely in-frame clones and lacks some. This sample has some 100,000 clones, with about 79% found just once. Sequenced here: peripheral blood, sampled around 8 months after starting pembrolizumab. These receptors originate from an adult with mismatch repair-deficient cancer. Each CDR3 is given with its conserved first and last residue. Fields, in order: V gene, D gene, J gene, CDR3 protein. D genes are given only for firm matches.

TRBV10-2	TRBD2	TRBJ2-7	CASSDPGGRYEQYF
TRBV7-9	TRBD1	TRBJ2-7	CASSLSTGGIFEQYF
TRBV4-1	NA	TRBJ1-5	CASSQERGNQPQHF
TRBV11-3	NA	TRBJ1-2	CASSILGLGPYGYTF
TRBV7-3	NA	TRBJ1-1	CASSLGDQINTEAFF
TRBV7-2	NA	TRBJ2-3	CASSASGGGGDTQYF
TRBV29-1	TRBD1	TRBJ2-2	CSARTGDTGELFF
TRBV19	TRBD1	TRBJ2-7	CASSMGDSSFYEQYF
TRBV18	TRBD2	TRBJ2-7	CASSTLAGTTYEQYF
TRBV6-6	NA	TRBJ1-5	CASSYGGGTDQPQHF
TRBV19	NA	TRBJ1-1	CASSIVYSGVPEAFF
TRBV6-6	NA	TRBJ2-7	CASSQSRASYEQYF
TRBV6-1	NA	TRBJ2-7	CASSEALLRSSYEQYF
TRBV9	NA	TRBJ2-3	CASSGGGADSDTQYF
TRBV6-1	NA	TRBJ2-2	CASSEAGSHTGELFF
TRBV6-5	NA	TRBJ1-5	CASRDKGGGNQPQHF
TRBV27	NA	TRBJ1-1	CASSLTPGGQRAFF
TRBV6-5	TRBD2	TRBJ2-7	CASTPGGEFPYEQYF
TRBV5-5	NA	TRBJ1-4	CASSPRTWRVDEKLFF
TRBV5-6	TRBD2	TRBJ2-5	CASSDTSGSLRGETQYF
TRBV5-4	NA	TRBJ2-1	CASSLELPSEQFF
TRBV10-1	TRBD2	TRBJ2-3	CASSPGWGGSSALDTQYF
TRBV5-4	TRBD1	TRBJ1-2	CASSGRQGDAYGYTF
TRBV27	TRBD1	TRBJ2-2	CATGQGNTGELFF
TRBV6-5	TRBD2	TRBJ2-7	CASSYEGLAEATTQYF
TRBV6-6	NA	TRBJ1-1	CASSDSNTEAFF
TRBV15	NA	TRBJ2-1	CATSIGFGDSYNEQFF
TRBV14	TRBD2	TRBJ2-1	CASSRILAGGVEQFF
TRBV5-1	TRBD2	TRBJ2-1	CASSLYRGSTSGRNEQFF
TRBV27	NA	TRBJ2-3	CASTQRGRNTDTQYF
TRBV7-7	TRBD1	TRBJ2-2	CASSLDRGLTGELFF
TRBV9	TRBD2	TRBJ2-3	CASSVAVGLSTDTQYF
TRBV27	NA	TRBJ2-7	CASTFGPTGEQYF
TRBV5-1	TRBD2	TRBJ2-3	CASSSRGLAASTDTQYF